Sequencing of this TCR beta chain was carried out in a study of siplizumab effects on memory and regulatory T cells. This CDR3 spans 15 amino acids. Trimming cost V 4 bases and J 0 bases; bases outside gene matches: 2. Germline-derived CDR1 and CDR2 are SGHRS and YFSETQ. Assay used: immunoSEQ multiplex PCR; TCRdb lists only in-frame clones, some missing. The repertoire has tens of thousands of clones, approximately 97% of them found once; the top ten carry 1.1%. The source of this sequence is a human donor in good health. V and J are TRBV5-1 and TRBJ2-2, with TRBD2 identical over 8 bases. What was sequenced was naive CD8+ T cells sorted from blood. CDR3 DNA: TGCGCCAGCAGCCGGGAGGGCTCGAACACCGGGGAGCTGTTTTTT. As protein: CASSREGSNTGELFF.